Shown below are 30 T cell receptor beta chains from a single sample sequenced in a study of blood T cell repertoires in COVID-19. Profiling relied on immunoSEQ multiplex PCR, and the TCRdb table lists in-frame clones only, not all of them. The table has under 450,000 clones, 86% seen once; the top ten hold roughly 7.2%. The sequencing input was peripheral blood. The source of these receptors is a woman aged 60-75 years with COVID-19, enrolled during active disease.

For the CDR3, the DNA is TGTGCCAGCAGTGAATATGGGGACAGGGGAGTGAACACTGAAGCTTTCTTT. It yields the protein CASSEYGDRGVNTEAFF. This chain joins TRBV25-1 and TRBJ1-1; 10 bases are shared with TRBD1. Germline trimming cut 0 bases from V and 0 bases from J; bases unmatched to any gene: 4. The germline V gene has CDR1 MGHDK and CDR2 SYGVNS. The CDR3 has 17 amino acids.

The chain recombines TRBV10-2 with TRBJ1-2; 8 nucleotides align to TRBD1. V dropped 4 bases and J dropped 2; count of bases not matched to a gene: 3. Germline lookup yields CDR1 WSHSY and CDR2 SAAADI. CDR3 length equals 14 residues. The CDR3 DNA is TGCGCCAGCAGTGCCGGACAGGGAAACTATGGCTACACCTTC. Its translation is CASSAGQGNYGYTF.

The chain has TRBV19 and TRBJ2-1, with 7 nucleotides matching TRBD1. This CDR3 region has 15 residues. J was trimmed by 0 bases and V by 5 bases; bases with no gene match: 4. Germline CDR1 and CDR2: LNHDA and SQIVND (reference sequence). CDR3 in amino acids: CASSPRDSSYNEQFF. The DNA of the CDR3 is TGTGCCAGTAGTCCTCGGGACAGCTCCTACAATGAGCAGTTCTTC.

In its sample, this clone was seen once. This sequence joins TRBV30 and TRBJ2-3; 8 positions agree with TRBD2. Per the germline V gene, CDR1 is GTSNPN and CDR2 is SVGIG (reference sequence). This CDR3 has 15 residues. V lost 1 base to trimming and J lost 5 bases; unmatched junction nucleotides: 8. CDR3 nucleotide sequence: TGTGCCTGGAGTGGATACGGGGGGGGGAAAGATACGCAGTATTTT. It encodes CAWSGYGGGKDTQYF.

This sequence joins TRBV5-1 and TRBJ2-5; TRBD2 is a possible D gene (6 bases). Germline V gene data show CDR1 as SGHRS and CDR2 as YFSETQ. Trimming took off 2 bases at V and 0 bases at J, with 8 bases between the two ends. The CDR3 is made up of 14 amino acids. The CDR3 loop is CASSFGGYQETQYF. CDR3 nucleotides: TGCGCCAGCAGCTTTGGGGGGTACCAAGAGACCCAGTACTTC.

The chain employs TRBV11-2 and TRBJ2-7; 9 nucleotides line up with TRBD2. V shed 5 bases and J 6 bases; nucleotides not matched to a gene: 8. There are 14 residues in the CDR3. CDR1 and CDR2 (germline): SGHAT, FQNNGV. CDR3 sequence reads: CASSPKAGGIEQYF. CDR3 in DNA: TGTGCCAGCAGCCCTAAGGCGGGGGGGATCGAGCAGTACTTC.

V gene TRBV9 combines with J gene TRBJ2-5, with 8 nucleotides matching TRBD2. CDR1 and CDR2 from the germline V gene are SGDLS and YYNGEE. This CDR3 has 17 residues. The J segment lost 1 base and the V segment lost 0 bases, leaving 8 bases of the junction unmatched. CDR3 residues: CASSVGSSGGFQETQYF. CDR3 DNA sequence: TGTGCCAGCAGCGTAGGTTCCAGCGGGGGTTTCCAAGAGACCCAGTACTTC.

This sequence joins TRBV5-1 and TRBJ2-2, with D possibly TRBD2 on 5 matching bases. The CDR3 runs 16 residues. Looked up from germline, CDR1 is SGHRS and CDR2 is YFSETQ. Trimming removed 0 bases from V and 4 bases from J, with 13 bases in between. This chain's CDR3 is CASSLAAGTSTGELFF. CDR3 DNA: TGCGCCAGCAGCTTGGCCGCGGGTACGTCCACCGGGGAGCTGTTTTTT.

The rearrangement links TRBV3-1 (or the pseudogene TRBV3-2) to TRBJ1-1; the D gene is possibly TRBD1 (6 bases). The CDR3 is 14 residues long. The germline V and J ends were trimmed by 5 bases and 1 base, with 11 bases remaining between them. Looked up from germline, CDR1 is LGHDT and CDR2 is YNNKEL (reference sequence). CDR3 sequence (DNA): TGTGCCAGCAGCTATACCAGGGGGAACACTGAAGCTTTCTTT. Protein product: CASSYTRGNTEAFF.

V and J are TRBV7-8 and TRBJ2-4; D is possibly TRBD2 (6 bases). CDR3 length: 15 amino acids. V was clipped by 4 bases and J by 7 bases, with 17 bases between them. Looked up from germline, CDR1 is SGHVS and CDR2 is FQNEAQ. CDR3 in amino acids: CASSSLVGGRNIQYF. As DNA, the CDR3 is TGTGCCAGCAGCTCGCTTGTGGGAGGCCGCAACATTCAGTACTTC.

This clone was seen more than once but under ten times. The V call is TRBV5-1, the J call TRBJ2-2, with TRBD2 matching 9 bases. Germline V lookup: CDR1 SGHRS, CDR2 YFSETQ. The J segment lost 4 bases and the V segment lost 0 bases, leaving 4 bases of the junction unmatched. This CDR3 comprises 16 residues. The DNA of the CDR3 is TGCGCCAGCAGCTTGGGGGGGACTAGCACCACCGGGGAGCTGTTTTTT. The encoded protein is CASSLGGTSTTGELFF. The whole variable domain, remainder taken from reference TRBV5-1 and TRBJ2-2, is KAGVTQTPRYLIKTRGQQVTLSCSPISGHRSVSWYQQTPGQGLQFLFEYFSETQRNKGNFPGRFSGRQFSNSRSEMNVSTLELGDSALYLCASSLGGTSTTGELFFGEGSRLTVL.

J is TRBJ2-3 and V is TRBV18; D ambiguous. The V gene's germline CDR1 is KGHSH and CDR2 LQKENI. The CDR3 extends over 13 amino acids. V shed 3 bases and J shed 8 bases, with 12 bases lying between them. The CDR3 DNA reads TGTGCCAGCTCACCCCAAGGCGCGGCTACGCAGTATTTT. Its protein product is CASSPQGAATQYF.

This clone appeared once. One end of the junction fails to match germline, which may point to a read error. The rearrangement links TRBV4-2 to TRBJ2-7; D is ambiguous. Germline CDR1 LGHNA, CDR2 YNFKEQ. The CDR3 consists of 11 residues. The CDR3 coding sequence is TGTGCCAGCAGCCTCTCCGACGAGCAGTACTTC. Translation gives CASSLSDEQYF.

J is TRBJ2-3 and V is TRBV27, with D possibly matching TRBD2 (5 bases). The CDR3 sequence is 16 residues long. The germline V gene has CDR1 MNHEY and CDR2 SMNVEV (reference sequence). V dropped 5 bases and J dropped 5 bases, with 20 bases sitting between them. CDR3 in DNA: TGTGCCAGCAGTCCGCCGACTATACTAGGACGAGATACGCAGTATTTT. Its translation is CASSPPTILGRDTQYF.

The rearrangement links TRBV13 to TRBJ2-7; D possibly corresponds to TRBD2 (5 bases). Per the germline V gene, CDR1 is PRHDT and CDR2 is FYEKMQ (reference sequence). The V end was cut by 1 base, the J end by 1 base, with 8 bases between. The CDR3 loop spans 14 amino acids. The CDR3 DNA sequence: TGTGCCAGCAGCTTAGAACGGGGTTCCTACGAGCAGTACTTC. Translation gives CASSLERGSYEQYF. Together with reference TRBV13 and TRBJ2-7, the CDR3 gives the full variable domain: AAGVIQSPRHLIKEKRETATLKCYPIPRHDTVYWYQQGPGQDPQFLISFYEKMQSDKGSIPDRFSAQQFSDYHSELNMSSLELGDSALYFCASSLERGSYEQYFGPGTRLTVT.

The sample holds one count of this clone. The junction differs from germline at one of its ends, possibly a read error. This chain uses TRBV18 with TRBJ2-7; D is ambiguous. Germline V gene lookup returns CDR1 KGHSH and CDR2 LQKENI. The CDR3 length is 15 residues. This CDR3 is CASSAPARVSYEQYF. CDR3 nucleotide sequence: TGTGCCAGCTCAGCACCGGCCCGGGTGTCCTACGAGCAGTACTTC.

The chain links TRBV10-2 to TRBJ1-5, with D maybe TRBD1 (5 bases). This CDR3 is built from 13 residues. V dropped 8 bases and J dropped 3 bases, with 11 bases sitting between them. Germline CDR1 and CDR2: WSHSY and SAAADI. The CDR3 DNA follows: TGCGCCAGCGGACAACAGCTCAATCAGCCCCAGCATTTT. Encoded protein: CASGQQLNQPQHF.

CDR3: CASSLSRGGQPQHF. The CDR3 region has the DNA TGTGCCAGCAGTTTATCAAGGGGCGGTCAGCCCCAGCATTTT. The rearrangement uses TRBV27 and TRBJ1-5, with a possible D match to TRBD1 (5 bases). V gave up 0 bases and J gave up 6 bases, with 9 bases separating them. Germline V lookup: CDR1 MNHEY, CDR2 SMNVEV (reference sequence). This CDR3 is 14 amino acids long.

The gene calls are TRBV2 and TRBJ2-3, with TRBD2 identical over 10 bases. CDR1 and CDR2 (germline): SNHLY, FYNNEI. The CDR3 has 15 residues. V lost 4 bases to trimming and J lost 10 bases; unmatched junction nucleotides: 11. The CDR3 spells CASSVPSGGPSAQYF. Written as DNA, the CDR3 is TGTGCCAGCAGTGTGCCTAGCGGGGGCCCTTCGGCGCAGTATTTT.

The chain couples TRBV7-2 to TRBJ1-2; TRBD1 matches at 7 bases. The length of the CDR3 is 14 residues. Germline trimming cut 5 bases from V and 8 bases from J; bases unmatched to any gene: 11. Germline V CDR1 and CDR2: SGHTA, FQGNSA. The CDR3 loop reads CASSQGTAGGGYTF. The CDR3 region has the DNA TGTGCCAGCAGCCAAGGGACAGCCGGCGGGGGCTACACCTTC.

CDR3 in DNA: TGTGCCAGCAGTAAGACAGGGGCCGTAAACACTGAAGCTTTCTTT. It yields the protein CASSKTGAVNTEAFF. The chain combines TRBV6-2 or TRBV6-3 with TRBJ1-1; TRBD1 matches 8 bases. The CDR3 loop spans 15 amino acids. V was clipped by 5 bases and J by 2 bases; unmatched bases: 7. In germline, CDR1 is MNHEY, CDR2 SVGEGT.

The chain carries TRBV5-1 and TRBJ1-1, with TRBD1 as a possible D gene (6 bases). V was shortened by 5 bases and J by 4 bases, with 12 bases between the two germline ends. The length of the CDR3 is 13 residues. The germline gives CDR1 SGHRS, CDR2 YFSETQ. CDR3 region: CASSYREGTEAFF. The CDR3 coding sequence is TGCGCCAGCAGTTACAGGGAGGGCACTGAAGCTTTCTTT.

The rearrangement uses TRBV5-6 and TRBJ1-6; a possible D gene is TRBD1 (6 bases). CDR1 is SGHDT and CDR2 is YYEEEE in the germline V gene. This CDR3 contains 15 residues. Trimming left V 4 bases short and J 6 bases short, with 14 bases between. The CDR3 reads CASSGTGTINSPLHF. The CDR3, as DNA: TGTGCCAGCAGCGGGACCGGGACAATTAATTCACCCCTCCACTTT.

The chain recombines TRBV19 with TRBJ1-5; D is perhaps TRBD1 (5 bases). The CDR3 spans 15 residues. Germline V gene data show CDR1 as LNHDA and CDR2 as SQIVND (reference sequence). Trimming removed 3 bases at V and 6 bases at J, with 15 bases between. The CDR3, as DNA: TGTGCCAGTAGTATGGGAGGGGTTTGGGGTCAGCCCCAGCATTTT. Translation: CASSMGGVWGQPQHF.

This sequence joins TRBV5-4 and TRBJ2-7; D might be TRBD1 (6 bases). V was cut by 2 bases and J by 0 bases, with 9 bases left in between. Germline values: CDR1 SGHNT, CDR2 YYREEE (reference sequence). The CDR3 has 14 residues. Here the CDR3 reads CASSFGQNSYEQYF. Written as DNA, the CDR3 is TGTGCCAGCAGCTTCGGACAGAACTCCTACGAGCAGTACTTC.

The V gene is TRBV11-3, the J gene TRBJ2-3; TRBD1 is a possible D gene (5 bases). Trimming cost V 3 bases and J 2 bases, with 9 bases left between them. Germline V gives CDR1 SGHNT, CDR2 YENEEA. This CDR3 has 14 residues. CDR3 sequence: CASSFQGYTDTQYF. Here the CDR3 DNA reads TGTGCCAGCAGCTTCCAGGGATACACAGATACGCAGTATTTT.

V is TRBV6-2 or TRBV6-3 and J is TRBJ2-1; 10 bases are shared with TRBD1. The CDR3 runs 18 residues. J lost 2 bases, V lost 4 bases, and 11 bases had no gene match. The V gene's germline CDR1 is MNHEY and CDR2 SVGEGT. The chain's CDR3 is CASSSIPWTGGTYNEQFF. The CDR3 region has the DNA TGTGCCAGCAGTTCCATCCCTTGGACAGGGGGGACCTACAATGAGCAGTTCTTC.

This clone showed up just once. The rearrangement links TRBV5-1 to TRBJ1-5; D remains ambiguous. From germline, CDR1 is SGHRS and CDR2 YFSETQ. The V and J ends lost 0 bases and 2 bases respectively, with 15 bases between them. This CDR3 contains 17 residues. The CDR3 reads CASSLGASSWGNQPQHF. The CDR3 DNA reads as TGCGCCAGCAGCTTGGGGGCCTCCTCCTGGGGCAATCAGCCCCAGCATTTT.

Concerning this clone itself: At the DNA level, this CDR3 is encoded by other sequences in the same sample as well. The chain employs TRBV27 and TRBJ2-6; possible D gene TRBD2, 6 bases. Germline-derived CDR1 and CDR2 are MNHEY and SMNVEV (reference sequence). Trimming shortened V by 5 bases and J by 1 base, and 9 bases separated the two germline ends. CDR3 length: 15 amino acids. CDR3 amino acids: CASSLGGSGANVLTF. CDR3 DNA sequence: TGTGCCAGCAGTCTGGGAGGTTCTGGGGCCAACGTCCTGACTTTC.

This clone has just a few counts. The chain uses TRBV30 and TRBJ2-1, with 10 bases aligning to TRBD2. With 4 bases clipped from V and 0 bases from J, the junction kept 9 bases outside the gene matches. Looked up from germline, CDR1 is GTSNPN and CDR2 is SVGIG (reference sequence). The CDR3 contains 17 residues. The CDR3 nucleotides are TGTGCCTGGAAGAGGGTAGCGGGGGGATTCTCCTACAATGAGCAGTTCTTC. Its protein product is CAWKRVAGGFSYNEQFF. The full variable domain, in which reference TRBV30 and TRBJ2-1 provide the parts outside the CDR3, is SQTIHQWPATLVQPVGSPLSLECTVEGTSNPNLYWYRQAAGRGLQLLFYSVGIGQISSEVPQNLSASRPQDRQFILSSKKLLLSDSGFYLCAWKRVAGGFSYNEQFFGPGTRLTVL.